The sequence of this T cell receptor (beta chain) was determined in a study of identical twins. This clonotype was counted ten times or more. Its specificity is unknown. Whole-study findings and limits: Compared with unrelated sharing, twin-shared out-of-frame alpha sequences had more low-probability sequences. Rather than following the same donors, the conclusions depended on cross-sectional statistical analysis.

Unique molecular identifiers were present on the cDNA, which also gained a universal primer site by template switching. From the 5' RACE reads, TCRdb called clonotypes with MiXCR, one entry per CDR3 protein. Altogether some 760,000 distinct CDR3 sequences are present, about 20% being singletons, with the ten largest covering around 13%. The ends lost 5 bases at V and 4 bases at J; junction bases unmatched: 2. The CDR3 totals 13 residues. Looked up from germline, CDR1 is DFQATT and CDR2 is SNEGSKA (reference sequence). This sample was also put to use in a study of T cells expressing NK-cell markers. That source adds: Most of the eight sequenced donors were HCMV-seropositive; one was seronegative.

The gene calls are TRBV20-1 and TRBJ2-2; 9 positions agree with TRBD1. Specimen: PBMCs. The TCR was taken from a woman younger than 35 in good health. In nucleotides, the CDR3 is TGCAGTGCTCCGGACAGGGGCACCGGGGAGCTGTTTTTT. This codes for CSAPDRGTGELFF.